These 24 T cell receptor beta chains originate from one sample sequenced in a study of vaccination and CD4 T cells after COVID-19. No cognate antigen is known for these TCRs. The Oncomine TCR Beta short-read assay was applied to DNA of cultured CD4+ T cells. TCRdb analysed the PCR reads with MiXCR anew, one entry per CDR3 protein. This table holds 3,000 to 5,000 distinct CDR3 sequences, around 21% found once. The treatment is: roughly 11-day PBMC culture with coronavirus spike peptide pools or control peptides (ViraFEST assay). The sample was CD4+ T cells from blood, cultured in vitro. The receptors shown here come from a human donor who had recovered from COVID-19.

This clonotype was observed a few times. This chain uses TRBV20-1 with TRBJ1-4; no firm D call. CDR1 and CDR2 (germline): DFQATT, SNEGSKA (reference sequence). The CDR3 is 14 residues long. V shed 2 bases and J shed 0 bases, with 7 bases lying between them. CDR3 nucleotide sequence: TGCAGTGCTAGACCCGGGTCAACTAATGAAAAACTGTTTTTT. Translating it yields CSARPGSTNEKLFF.

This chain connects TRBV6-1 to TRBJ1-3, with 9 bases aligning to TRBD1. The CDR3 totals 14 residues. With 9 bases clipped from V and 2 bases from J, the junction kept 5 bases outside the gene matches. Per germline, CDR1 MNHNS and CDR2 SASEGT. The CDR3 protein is CASKQGAAGNTIYF. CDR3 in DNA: TGTGCCAGTAAACAGGGGGCGGCTGGAAACACCATATATTTT.

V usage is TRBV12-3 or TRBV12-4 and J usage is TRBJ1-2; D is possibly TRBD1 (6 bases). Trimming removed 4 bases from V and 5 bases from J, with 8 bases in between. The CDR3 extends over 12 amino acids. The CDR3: CASSSGAYGYTF. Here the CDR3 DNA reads TGTGCCAGCAGTTCAGGGGCATATGGCTACACCTTC.

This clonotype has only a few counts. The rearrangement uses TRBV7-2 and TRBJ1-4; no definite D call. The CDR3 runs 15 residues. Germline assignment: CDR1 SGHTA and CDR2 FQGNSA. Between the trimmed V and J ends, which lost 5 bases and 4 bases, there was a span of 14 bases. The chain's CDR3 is CASSRQRQVNEKLFF. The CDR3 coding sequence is TGTGCCAGCAGCCGACAACGGCAAGTTAATGAAAAACTGTTTTTT. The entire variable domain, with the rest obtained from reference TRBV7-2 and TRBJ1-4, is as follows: GAGVSQSPSNKVTEKGKDVELRCDPISGHTALYWYRQSLGQGLEFLIYFQGNSAPDKSGLPSDRFSAERTGGSVSTLTIQRTQQEDSAVYLCASSRQRQVNEKLFFGSGTQLSVL.

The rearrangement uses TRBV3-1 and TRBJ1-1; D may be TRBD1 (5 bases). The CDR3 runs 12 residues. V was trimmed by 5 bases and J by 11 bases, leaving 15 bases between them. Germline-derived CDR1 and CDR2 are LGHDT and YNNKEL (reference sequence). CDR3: CASSYQGVGAFF. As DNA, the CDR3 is TGTGCCAGCAGCTACCAGGGTGTGGGGGCTTTCTTT. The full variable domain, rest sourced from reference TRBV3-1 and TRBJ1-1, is DTAVSQTPKYLVTQMGNDKSIKCEQNLGHDTMYWYKQDSKKFLKIMFSYNNKELIINETVPNRFSPKSPDKAHLNLHINSLELGDSAVYFCASSYQGVGAFFGQGTRLTVV.

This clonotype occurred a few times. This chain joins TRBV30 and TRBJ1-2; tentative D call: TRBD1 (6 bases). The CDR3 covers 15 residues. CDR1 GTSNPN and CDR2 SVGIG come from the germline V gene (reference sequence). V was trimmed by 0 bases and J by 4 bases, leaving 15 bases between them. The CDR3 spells CAWSVPTGSPYGYTF. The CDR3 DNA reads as TGTGCCTGGAGTGTACCAACAGGGAGCCCCTATGGCTACACCTTC.

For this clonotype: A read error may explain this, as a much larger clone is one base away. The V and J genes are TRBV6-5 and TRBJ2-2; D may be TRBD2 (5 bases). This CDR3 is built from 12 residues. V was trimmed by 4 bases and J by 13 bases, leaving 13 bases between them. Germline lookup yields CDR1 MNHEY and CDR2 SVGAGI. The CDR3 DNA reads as TGTGCCAGCAGTTGGTCTATCCGGGGGCTGTTTTTT. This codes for CASSWSIRGLFF.

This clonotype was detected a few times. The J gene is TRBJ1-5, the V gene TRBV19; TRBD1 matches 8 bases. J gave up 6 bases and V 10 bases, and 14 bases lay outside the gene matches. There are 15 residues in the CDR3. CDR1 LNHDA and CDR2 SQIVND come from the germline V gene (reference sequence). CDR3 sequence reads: CATTPGPGGVQPQHF. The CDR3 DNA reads TGTGCCACCACGCCTGGGCCAGGGGGCGTTCAGCCCCAGCATTTT.

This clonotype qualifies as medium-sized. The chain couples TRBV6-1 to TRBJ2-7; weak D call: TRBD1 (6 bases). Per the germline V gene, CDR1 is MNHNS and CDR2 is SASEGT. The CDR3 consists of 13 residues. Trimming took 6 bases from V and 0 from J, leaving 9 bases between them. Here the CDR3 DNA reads TGTGCCAGCAGACAGACAGGCTCCTACGAGCAGTACTTC. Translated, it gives CASRQTGSYEQYF.

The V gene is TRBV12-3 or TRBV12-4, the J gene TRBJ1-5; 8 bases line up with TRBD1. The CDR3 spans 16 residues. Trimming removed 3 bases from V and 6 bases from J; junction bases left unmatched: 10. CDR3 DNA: TGTGCCAGCAGTTTTCAAGGGCAGGGGGCTTTTCAGCCCCAGCATTTT. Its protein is CASSFQGQGAFQPQHF.

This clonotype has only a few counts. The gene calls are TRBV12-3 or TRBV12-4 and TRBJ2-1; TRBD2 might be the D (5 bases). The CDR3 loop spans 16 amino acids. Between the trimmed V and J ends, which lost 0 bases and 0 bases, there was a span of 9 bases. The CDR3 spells CASSLARRSSYNEQFF. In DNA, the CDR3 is TGTGCCAGCAGTTTAGCGCGGAGGAGCTCCTACAATGAGCAGTTCTTC.

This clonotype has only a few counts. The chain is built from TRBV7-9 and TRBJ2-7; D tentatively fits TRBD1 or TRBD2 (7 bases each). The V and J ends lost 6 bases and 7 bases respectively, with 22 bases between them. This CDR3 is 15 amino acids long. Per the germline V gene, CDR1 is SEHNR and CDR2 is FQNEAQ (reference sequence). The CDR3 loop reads CASRPDRPPGGEQYF. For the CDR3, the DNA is TGTGCCAGCAGACCGGACAGGCCCCCCGGGGGGGAGCAGTACTTC. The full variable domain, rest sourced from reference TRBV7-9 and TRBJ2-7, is DTGVSQNPRHKITKRGQNVTFRCDPISEHNRLYWYRQTLGQGPEFLTYFQNEAQLEKSRLLSDRFSAERPKGSFSTLEIQRTEQGDSAMYLCASRPDRPPGGEQYFGPGTRLTVT.

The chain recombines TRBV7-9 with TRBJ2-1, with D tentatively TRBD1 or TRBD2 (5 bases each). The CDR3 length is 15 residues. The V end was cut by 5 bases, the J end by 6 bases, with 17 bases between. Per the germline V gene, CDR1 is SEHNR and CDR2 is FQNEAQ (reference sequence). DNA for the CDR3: TGTGCCAGCAGCGATAGCTTTCGGGGCTTCAATGAGCAGTTCTTC. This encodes CASSDSFRGFNEQFF.

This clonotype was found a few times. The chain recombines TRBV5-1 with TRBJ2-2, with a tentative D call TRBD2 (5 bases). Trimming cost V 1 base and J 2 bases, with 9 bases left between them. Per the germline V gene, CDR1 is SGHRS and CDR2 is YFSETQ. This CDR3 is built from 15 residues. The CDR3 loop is CASSLMGVNTGELFF. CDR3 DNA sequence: TGCGCCAGCAGCTTGATGGGAGTAAACACCGGGGAGCTGTTTTTT.

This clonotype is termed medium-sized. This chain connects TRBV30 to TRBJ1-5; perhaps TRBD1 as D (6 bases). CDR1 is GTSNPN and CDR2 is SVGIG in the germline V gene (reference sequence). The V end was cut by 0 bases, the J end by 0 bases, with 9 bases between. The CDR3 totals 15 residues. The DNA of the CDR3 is TGTGCCTGGAGTGTAAAGGGACATAGCAATCAGCCCCAGCATTTT. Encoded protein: CAWSVKGHSNQPQHF.

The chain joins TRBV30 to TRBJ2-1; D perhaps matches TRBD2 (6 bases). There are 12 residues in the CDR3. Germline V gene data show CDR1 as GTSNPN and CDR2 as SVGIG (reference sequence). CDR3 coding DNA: TGTGCAGTAGCGGTGAATTACAATGAGCAGTTCTTC. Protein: CAVAVNYNEQFF.

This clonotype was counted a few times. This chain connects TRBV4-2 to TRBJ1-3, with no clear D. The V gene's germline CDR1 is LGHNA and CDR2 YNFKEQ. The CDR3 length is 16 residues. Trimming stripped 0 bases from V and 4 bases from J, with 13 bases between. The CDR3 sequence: CASSQDLSPPGNTIYF. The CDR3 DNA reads TGTGCCAGCAGCCAAGATCTTAGCCCCCCAGGAAACACCATATATTTT.

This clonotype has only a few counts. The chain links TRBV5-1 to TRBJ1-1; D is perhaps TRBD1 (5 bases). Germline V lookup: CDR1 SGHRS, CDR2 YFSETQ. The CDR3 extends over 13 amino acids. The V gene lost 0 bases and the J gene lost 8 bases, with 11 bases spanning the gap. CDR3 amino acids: CASSLGPGQEAFF. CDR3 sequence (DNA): TGCGCCAGCAGCTTGGGCCCAGGACAAGAAGCTTTCTTT. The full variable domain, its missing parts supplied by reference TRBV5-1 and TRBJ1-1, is KAGVTQTPRYLIKTRGQQVTLSCSPISGHRSVSWYQQTPGQGLQFLFEYFSETQRNKGNFPGRFSGRQFSNSRSEMNVSTLELGDSALYLCASSLGPGQEAFFGQGTRLTVV.

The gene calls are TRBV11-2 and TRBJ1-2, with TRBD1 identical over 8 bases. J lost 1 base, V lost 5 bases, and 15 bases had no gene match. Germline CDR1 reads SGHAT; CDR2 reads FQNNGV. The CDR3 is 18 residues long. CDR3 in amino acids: CASSPGDRWDLNNYGYTF. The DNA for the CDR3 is TGTGCCAGCAGCCCTGGGGACAGGTGGGACTTGAATAACTATGGCTACACCTTC.

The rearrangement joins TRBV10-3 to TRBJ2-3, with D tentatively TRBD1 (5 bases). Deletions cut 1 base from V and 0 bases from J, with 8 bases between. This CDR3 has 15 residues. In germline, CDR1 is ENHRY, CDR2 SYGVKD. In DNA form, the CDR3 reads TGTGCCATCAGTGAGTGGTCAGGGAGCACAGATACGCAGTATTTT. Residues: CAISEWSGSTDTQYF.

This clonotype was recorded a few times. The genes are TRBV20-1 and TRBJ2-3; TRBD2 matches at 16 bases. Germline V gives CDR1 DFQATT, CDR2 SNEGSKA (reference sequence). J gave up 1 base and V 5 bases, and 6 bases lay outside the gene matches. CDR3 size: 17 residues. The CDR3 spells CSAFGTSGGAGTDTQYF. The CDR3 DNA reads TGCAGTGCTTTCGGGACTAGCGGGGGGGCGGGCACAGATACGCAGTATTTT.

The CDR3 reads CATNADRATNEKLFF. As DNA, the CDR3 is TGTGCCACCAACGCCGACAGAGCAACTAATGAAAAACTGTTTTTT. The chain combines TRBV15 with TRBJ1-4, with D possibly being TRBD1 (5 bases). Germline-derived CDR1 and CDR2 are LNHNV and YYDKDF (reference sequence). Between the trimmed V and J ends, which lost 7 bases and 0 bases, there was a span of 12 bases. The CDR3 has 15 amino acids.

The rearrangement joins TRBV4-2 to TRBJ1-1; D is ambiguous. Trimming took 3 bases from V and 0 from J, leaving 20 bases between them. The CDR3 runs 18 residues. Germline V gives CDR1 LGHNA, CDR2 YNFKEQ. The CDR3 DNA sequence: TGTGCCAGCAGCCAGAAAGGCCTCTTAGGCAACTTGAACACTGAAGCTTTCTTT. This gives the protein CASSQKGLLGNLNTEAFF.

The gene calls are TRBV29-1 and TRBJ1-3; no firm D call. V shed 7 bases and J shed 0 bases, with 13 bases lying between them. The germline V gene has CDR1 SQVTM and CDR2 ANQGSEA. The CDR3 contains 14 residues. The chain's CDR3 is CSAVTRSSGNTIYF. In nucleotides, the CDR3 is TGCAGCGCTGTGACCCGCAGCTCTGGAAACACCATATATTTT.